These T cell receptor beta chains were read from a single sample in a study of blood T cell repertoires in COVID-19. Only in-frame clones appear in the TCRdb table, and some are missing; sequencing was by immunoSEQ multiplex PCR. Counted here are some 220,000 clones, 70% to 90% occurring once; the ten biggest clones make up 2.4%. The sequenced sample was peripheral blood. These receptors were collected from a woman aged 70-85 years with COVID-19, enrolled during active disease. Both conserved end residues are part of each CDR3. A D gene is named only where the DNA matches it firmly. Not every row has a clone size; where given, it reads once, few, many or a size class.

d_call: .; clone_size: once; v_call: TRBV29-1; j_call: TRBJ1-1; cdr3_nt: TGCAGCGGCGAGGTAGTACCGAACACTGAAGCTTTCTTT; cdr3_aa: CSGEVVPNTEAFF
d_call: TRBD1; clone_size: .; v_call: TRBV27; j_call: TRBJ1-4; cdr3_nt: TGTGCCAGCAGGGCGGGACAGGGACTAGCTAATGAAAAACTGTTTTTT; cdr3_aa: CASRAGQGLANEKLFF
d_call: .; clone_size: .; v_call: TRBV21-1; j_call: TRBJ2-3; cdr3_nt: TGTGCCAGCAGCAAAGATAGTAGCGGGGGGGCGGGCACAGATACGCAGTATTTT; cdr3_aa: CASSKDSSGGAGTDTQYF
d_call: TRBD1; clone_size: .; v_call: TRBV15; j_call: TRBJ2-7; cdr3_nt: TGTGCCACCAGCAGGGACCTCCCGGGACAGGGGGTTCCTAACGAGCAGTACTTC; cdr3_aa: CATSRDLPGQGVPNEQYF
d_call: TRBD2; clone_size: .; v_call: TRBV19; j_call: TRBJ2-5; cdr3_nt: TGTGCCAGTAGTATAGCCCTGACTAGCGGGAGGGCGGAGACCCAGTACTTC; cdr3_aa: CASSIALTSGRAETQYF
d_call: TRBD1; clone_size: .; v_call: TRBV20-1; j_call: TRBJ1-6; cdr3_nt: TGCAGTGCTAGTACCGGGACAGGATATAATTCACCCCTCCACTTT; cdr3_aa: CSASTGTGYNSPLHF
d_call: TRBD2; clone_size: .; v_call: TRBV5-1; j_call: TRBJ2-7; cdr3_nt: TGCGCCAGCAGCTCGGGACTAGCGGGAGGGCCTACTACCTATTACGAGCAGTACTTC; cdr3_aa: CASSSGLAGGPTTYYEQYF
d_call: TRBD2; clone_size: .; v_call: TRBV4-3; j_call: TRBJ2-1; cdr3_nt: TGCGCCAGCAGCCAAGAATTCGCCCAGCGGGAGAACAATGAGCAGTTCTTC; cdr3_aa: CASSQEFAQRENNEQFF
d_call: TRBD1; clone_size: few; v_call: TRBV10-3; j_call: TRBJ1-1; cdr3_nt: TGTGCCATCAGTGGGACAGGGGGCATGAACACTGAAGCTTTCTTT; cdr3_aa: CAISGTGGMNTEAFF
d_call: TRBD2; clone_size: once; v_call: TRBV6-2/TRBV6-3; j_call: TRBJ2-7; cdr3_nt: TGTGCCAGCAGTGAGACTAGCGGGACCAAGCAGTACTTC; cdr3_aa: CASSETSGTKQYF
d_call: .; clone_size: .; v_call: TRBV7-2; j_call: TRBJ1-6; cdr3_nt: TGTGCCAGCAGCCCGGGAGGGGGTTTTTCACCCCTCCACTTT; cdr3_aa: CASSPGGGFSPLHF